The 5 T cell receptor beta chains presented below share a single source sample, sequenced in a study of CD8 T cells in Susac syndrome. An input of roughly 0.5 to 1 ug of RNA was subjected to reverse transcription using random hexamers. TCRdb independently ran MiXCR on the immunoSEQ multiplex PCR reads; one entry per CDR3 protein. The sample lists about 180,000 distinct CDR3 sequences; roughly 94% were seen once. The material sequenced was CD4+ T cells from PBMCs. These receptors came from a human donor with Susac syndrome.

This clonotype has a single count. This chain connects TRBV12-3 or TRBV12-4 to TRBJ2-1, with TRBD2 identical over 13 bases. CDR3 length: 18 residues. Unmatched junction bases numbered 13, after V lost 6 bases and J lost 5 bases. The CDR3 DNA follows: TGTGCCAGCAGCCCTAGAAGCCCGGGACTAGCGGGGAACAATGAGCAGTTCTTC. Translating it yields CASSPRSPGLAGNNEQFF.

This chain connects TRBV20-1 to TRBJ2-1; D not certain. Germline V lookup: CDR1 DFQATT, CDR2 SNEGSKA (reference sequence). This CDR3 contains 17 residues. CDR3 sequence reads: CSVPDGRRPSSYNEQFF. The CDR3 bases are TGCAGCGTTCCGGACGGCAGACGACCGAGCTCCTACAATGAGCAGTTCTTC.

The genes are TRBV6-2 or TRBV6-3 and TRBJ1-1, with D unresolved. The germline gives CDR1 MNHEY, CDR2 SVGEGT. The V end was cut by 2 bases, the J end by 1 base, with 8 bases between. The CDR3 is 14 residues long. The CDR3 nucleotides read TGTGCCAGCAGTTACCCACCGACGAACACTGAAGCTTTCTTT. It codes for CASSYPPTNTEAFF.

V usage is TRBV2 and J usage is TRBJ2-3; 9 nucleotides align to TRBD2. CDR1 and CDR2 (germline): SNHLY, FYNNEI. The CDR3 totals 14 residues. V was clipped by 6 bases and J by 6 bases; unmatched bases: 7. CDR3 residues: CASRPGLASDTQYF. CDR3 coding DNA: TGTGCCAGCAGACCCGGACTAGCGTCCGATACGCAGTATTTT.

J is TRBJ2-2 and V is TRBV5-1; D ambiguous. Germline assignment: CDR1 SGHRS and CDR2 YFSETQ. The ends were cut back, 1 base at V and 1 base at J, with 8 bases in the middle. CDR3 length equals 15 residues. The CDR3 sequence is CASSLSPVNTGELFF. The CDR3 coding sequence is TGCGCCAGCAGCTTGAGTCCAGTGAACACCGGGGAGCTGTTTTTT.